This T cell receptor (beta chain) was captured by sequencing in a study of shared clonotypes between healthy human individuals. Findings of the study overall: Shared clonotypes: roughly 5% naive CD4, roughly 4% naive CD8, less than 2.5% memory CD4, 0.35% to 0.5% memory CD8.

The V gene's germline CDR1 is SGHRS and CDR2 YFSETQ. CDR3 length equals 17 residues. The V and J ends lost 5 bases and 0 bases, in that order; junction bases with no gene match: 6. About this clone itself: Its antigen remains unknown.

The material for each subset, its genomic DNA, was split evenly across several immunoSEQ plates. Measured with immunoSEQ multiplex PCR; TCRdb has only the in-frame clones, and not every one. The sample has about 1 million clones; roughly 75% are singletons. The chain is built from TRBV5-1 and TRBJ2-6; 9 bases line up with TRBD1. The receptor's source is a man aged 18-30 years in good health. Material: memory CD4+ T cells sorted from blood. Described subset: CD45RA-negative fraction. The CDR3 nucleotides read TGCGCCAGCAGTCCGGGACAGGGTTTCTCTGGGGCCAACGTCCTGACTTTC. This encodes CASSPGQGFSGANVLTF.